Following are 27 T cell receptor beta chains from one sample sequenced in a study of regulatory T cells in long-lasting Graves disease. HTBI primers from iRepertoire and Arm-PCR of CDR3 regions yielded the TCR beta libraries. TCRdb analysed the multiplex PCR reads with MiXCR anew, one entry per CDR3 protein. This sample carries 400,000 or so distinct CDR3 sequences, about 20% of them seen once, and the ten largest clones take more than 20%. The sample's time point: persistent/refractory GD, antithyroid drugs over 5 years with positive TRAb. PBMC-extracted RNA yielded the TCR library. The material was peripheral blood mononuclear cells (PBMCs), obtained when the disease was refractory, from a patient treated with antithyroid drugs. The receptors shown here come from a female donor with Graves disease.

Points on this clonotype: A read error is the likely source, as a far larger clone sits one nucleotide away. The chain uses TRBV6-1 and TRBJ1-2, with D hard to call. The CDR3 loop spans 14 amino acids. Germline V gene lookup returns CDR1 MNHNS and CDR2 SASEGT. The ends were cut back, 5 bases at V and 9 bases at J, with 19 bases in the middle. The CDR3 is CASSTTRAINSYTF. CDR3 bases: TGTGCCAGCAGTACAACCCGGGCCATAAATAGCTACACCTTC.

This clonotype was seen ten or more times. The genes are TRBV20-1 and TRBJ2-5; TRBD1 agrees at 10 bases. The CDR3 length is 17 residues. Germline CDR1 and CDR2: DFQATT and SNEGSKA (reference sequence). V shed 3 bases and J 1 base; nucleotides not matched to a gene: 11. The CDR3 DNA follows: TGCAGTGCTAGGGACAGGGGGGGACGGTACATCCAAGAGACCCAGTACTTC. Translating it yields CSARDRGGRYIQETQYF.

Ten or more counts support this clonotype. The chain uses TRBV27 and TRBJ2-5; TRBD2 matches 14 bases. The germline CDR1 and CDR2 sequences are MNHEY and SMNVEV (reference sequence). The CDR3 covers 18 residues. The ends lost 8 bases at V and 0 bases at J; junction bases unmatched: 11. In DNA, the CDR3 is TGTGCCAGCGGGAGGGGACTAGCGGGAGATTGGTACCAAGAGACCCAGTACTTC. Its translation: CASGRGLAGDWYQETQYF.

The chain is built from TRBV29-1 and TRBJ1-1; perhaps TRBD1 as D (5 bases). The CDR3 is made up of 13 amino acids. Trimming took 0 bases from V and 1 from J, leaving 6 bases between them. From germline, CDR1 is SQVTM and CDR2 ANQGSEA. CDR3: CSVEDGQNTEAFF. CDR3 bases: TGCAGCGTTGAAGATGGACAGAACACTGAAGCTTTCTTT.

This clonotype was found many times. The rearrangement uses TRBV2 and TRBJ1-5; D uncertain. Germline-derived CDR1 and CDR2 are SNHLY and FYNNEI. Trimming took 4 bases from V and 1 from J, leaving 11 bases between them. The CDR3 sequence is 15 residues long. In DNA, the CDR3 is TGTGCCAGCAGTGCGGGCCGAGGAAGCAATCAGCCCCAGCATTTT. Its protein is CASSAGRGSNQPQHF.

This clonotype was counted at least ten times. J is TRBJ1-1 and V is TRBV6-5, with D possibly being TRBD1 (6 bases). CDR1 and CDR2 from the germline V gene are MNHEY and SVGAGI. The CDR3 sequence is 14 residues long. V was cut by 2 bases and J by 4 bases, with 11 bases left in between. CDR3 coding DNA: TGTGCCAGCAGTTACGGGGGGCATGGCACTGAAGCTTTCTTT. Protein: CASSYGGHGTEAFF.

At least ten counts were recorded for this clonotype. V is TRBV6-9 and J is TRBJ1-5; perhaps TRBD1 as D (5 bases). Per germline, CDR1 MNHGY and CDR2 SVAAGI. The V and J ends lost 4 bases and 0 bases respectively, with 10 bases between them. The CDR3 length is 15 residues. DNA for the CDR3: TGTGCCAGCAGTTCCTGGGGGGATAGCAATCAGCCCCAGCATTTT. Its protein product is CASSSWGDSNQPQHF.

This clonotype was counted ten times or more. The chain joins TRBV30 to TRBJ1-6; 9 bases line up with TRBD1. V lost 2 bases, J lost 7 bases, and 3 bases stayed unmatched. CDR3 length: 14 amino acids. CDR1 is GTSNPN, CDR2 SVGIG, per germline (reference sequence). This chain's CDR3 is CAWSRDRENSPLHF. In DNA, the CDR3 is TGTGCCTGGAGTCGGGACAGGGAAAATTCACCCCTCCACTTT.

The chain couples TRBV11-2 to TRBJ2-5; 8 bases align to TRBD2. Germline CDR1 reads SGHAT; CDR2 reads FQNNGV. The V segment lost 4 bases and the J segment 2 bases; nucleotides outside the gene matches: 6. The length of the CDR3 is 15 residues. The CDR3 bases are TGTGCCAGCAGCTCCTCAGCGGGAGAGCAAGAGACCCAGTACTTC. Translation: CASSSSAGEQETQYF.

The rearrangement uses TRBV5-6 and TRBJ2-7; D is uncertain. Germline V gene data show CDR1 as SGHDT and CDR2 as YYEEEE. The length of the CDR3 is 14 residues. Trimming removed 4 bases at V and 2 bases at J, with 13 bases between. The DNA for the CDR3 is TGTGCCAGCAGCGCTAATGGGGTAACCTACGAGCAGTACTTC. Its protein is CASSANGVTYEQYF.

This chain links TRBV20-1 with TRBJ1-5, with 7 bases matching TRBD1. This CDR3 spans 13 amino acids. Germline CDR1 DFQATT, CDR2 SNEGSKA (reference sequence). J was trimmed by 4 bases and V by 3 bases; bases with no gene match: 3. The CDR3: CSASEQGNQPQHF. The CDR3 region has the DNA TGCAGTGCTAGTGAACAGGGGAATCAGCCCCAGCATTTT.

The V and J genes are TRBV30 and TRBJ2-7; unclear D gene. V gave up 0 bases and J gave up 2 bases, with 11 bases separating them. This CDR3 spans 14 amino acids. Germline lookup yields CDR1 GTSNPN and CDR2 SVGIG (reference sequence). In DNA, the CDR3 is TGTGCCTGGAGTGTAAGCCCGAGACCCTACGAGCAGTACTTC. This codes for CAWSVSPRPYEQYF.

The CDR3, as DNA: TGTGCCAGCAGTTTCAAATTAGGACTAGCGGGAACCTACGAGCAGTACTTC. Encoded protein: CASSFKLGLAGTYEQYF. The chain links TRBV27 to TRBJ2-7, with 12 bases aligning to TRBD2. Germline V gives CDR1 MNHEY, CDR2 SMNVEV (reference sequence). Germline trimming cut 3 bases from V and 2 bases from J; bases unmatched to any gene: 8. CDR3 length: 17 amino acids.

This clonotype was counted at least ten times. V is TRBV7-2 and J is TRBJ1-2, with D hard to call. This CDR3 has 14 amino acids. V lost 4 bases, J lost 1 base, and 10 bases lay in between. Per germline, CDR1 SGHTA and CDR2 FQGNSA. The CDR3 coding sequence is TGTGCCAGCAGCTCCGTAGGCGGTAACTATGGCTACACCTTC. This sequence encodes CASSSVGGNYGYTF.

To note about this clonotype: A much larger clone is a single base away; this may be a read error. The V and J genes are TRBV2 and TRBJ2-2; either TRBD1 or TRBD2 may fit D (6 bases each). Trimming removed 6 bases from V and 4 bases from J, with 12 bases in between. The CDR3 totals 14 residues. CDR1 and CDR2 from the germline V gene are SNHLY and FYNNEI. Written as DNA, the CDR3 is TGTGCCAGCAGAAGGGGGGAGAGCACCGGGGAGCTGTTTTTT. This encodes CASRRGESTGELFF.

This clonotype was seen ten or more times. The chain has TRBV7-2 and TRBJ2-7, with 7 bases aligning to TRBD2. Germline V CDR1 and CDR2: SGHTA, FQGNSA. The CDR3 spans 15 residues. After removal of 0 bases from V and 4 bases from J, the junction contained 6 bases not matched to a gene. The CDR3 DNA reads TGTGCCAGCAGCTTAGCCACAGCGGGACTATACGAGCAGTACTTC. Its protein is CASSLATAGLYEQYF.

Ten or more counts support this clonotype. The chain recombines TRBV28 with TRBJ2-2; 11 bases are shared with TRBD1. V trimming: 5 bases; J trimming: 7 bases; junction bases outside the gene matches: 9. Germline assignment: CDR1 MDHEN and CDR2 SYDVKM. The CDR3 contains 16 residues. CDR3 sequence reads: CASSTLDRGLGGELFF. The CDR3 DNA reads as TGTGCCAGCAGTACTCTGGACAGGGGGCTTGGCGGGGAGCTGTTTTTT.

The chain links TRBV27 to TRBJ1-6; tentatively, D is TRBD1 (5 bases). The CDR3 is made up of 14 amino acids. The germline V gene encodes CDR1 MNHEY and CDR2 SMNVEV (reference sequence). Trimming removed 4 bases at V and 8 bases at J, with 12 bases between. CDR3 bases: TGTGCCAGCAGTTCCGGGACGGGGGATTCACCCCTCCACTTT. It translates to CASSSGTGDSPLHF.

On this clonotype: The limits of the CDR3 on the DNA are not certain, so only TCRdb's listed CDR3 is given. The CDR3: CASSFGPGVGNTQYF. This chain links TRBV11-2 with TRBJ2-3; the table's D call TRBD1 went unverified against the DNA. The germline V gene encodes CDR1 SGHAT and CDR2 FQNNGV. The CDR3 length is 15 residues, termini included.

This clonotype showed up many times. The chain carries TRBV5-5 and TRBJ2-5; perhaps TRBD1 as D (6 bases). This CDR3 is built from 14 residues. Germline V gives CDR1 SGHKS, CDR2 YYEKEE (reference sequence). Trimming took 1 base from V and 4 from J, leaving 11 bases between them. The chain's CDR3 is CASSLYTGTETQYF. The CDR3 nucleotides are TGTGCCAGCAGCTTGTATACAGGGACAGAGACCCAGTACTTC.

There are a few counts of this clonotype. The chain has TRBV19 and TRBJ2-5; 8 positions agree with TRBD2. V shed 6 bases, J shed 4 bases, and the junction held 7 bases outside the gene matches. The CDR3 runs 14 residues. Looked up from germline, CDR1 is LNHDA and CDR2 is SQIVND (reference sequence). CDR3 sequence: CASSREGVRETQYF. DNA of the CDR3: TGTGCCAGTAGCCGGGAGGGGGTGCGAGAGACCCAGTACTTC.

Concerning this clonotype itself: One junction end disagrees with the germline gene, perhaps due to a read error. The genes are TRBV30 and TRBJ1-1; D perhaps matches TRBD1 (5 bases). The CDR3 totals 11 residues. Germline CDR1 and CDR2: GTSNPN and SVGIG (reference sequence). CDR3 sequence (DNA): TGTGCCTGGGGGGAGGACACTGGAGCTTTCTTT. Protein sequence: CAWGEDTGAFF.

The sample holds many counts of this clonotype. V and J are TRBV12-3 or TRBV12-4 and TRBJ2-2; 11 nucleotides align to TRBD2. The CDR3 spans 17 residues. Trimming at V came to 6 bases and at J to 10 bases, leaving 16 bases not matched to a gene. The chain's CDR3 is CASSTLGTSGRLEELFF. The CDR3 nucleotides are TGTGCCAGCAGCACCCTGGGAACTAGCGGGAGATTAGAGGAGCTGTTTTTT.

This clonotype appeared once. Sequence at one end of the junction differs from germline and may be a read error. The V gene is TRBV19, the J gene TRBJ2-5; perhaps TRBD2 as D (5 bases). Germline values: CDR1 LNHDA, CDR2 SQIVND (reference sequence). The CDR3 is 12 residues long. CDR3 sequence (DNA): TGTGCCAGTGCCGGGGTCCAAGGGACCCAGTACTTC. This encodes CASAGVQGTQYF.

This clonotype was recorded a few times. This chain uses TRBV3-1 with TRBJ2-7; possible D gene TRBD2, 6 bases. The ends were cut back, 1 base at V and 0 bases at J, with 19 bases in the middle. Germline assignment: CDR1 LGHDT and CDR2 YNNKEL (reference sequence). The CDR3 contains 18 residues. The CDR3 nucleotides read TGTGCCAGCAGCCAAGCCCACGGGGGAACTACCGTCTCCTACGAGCAGTACTTC. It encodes CASSQAHGGTTVSYEQYF.

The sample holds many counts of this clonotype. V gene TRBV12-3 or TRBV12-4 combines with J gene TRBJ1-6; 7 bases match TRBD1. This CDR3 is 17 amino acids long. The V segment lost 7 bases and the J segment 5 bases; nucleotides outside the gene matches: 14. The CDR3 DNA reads TGTGCCAGCACCTATCAAGGAGGGGGCAAACATAATTCACCCCTCCACTTT. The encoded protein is CASTYQGGGKHNSPLHF.

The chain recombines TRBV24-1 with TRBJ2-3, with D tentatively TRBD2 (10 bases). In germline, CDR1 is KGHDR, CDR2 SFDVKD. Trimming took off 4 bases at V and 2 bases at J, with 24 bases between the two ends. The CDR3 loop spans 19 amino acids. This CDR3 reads CATSDRDREAGGFTDTQYF. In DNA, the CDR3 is TGTGCCACCAGTGACCGGGACAGGGAAGCGGGAGGGTTCACAGATACGCAGTATTTT.